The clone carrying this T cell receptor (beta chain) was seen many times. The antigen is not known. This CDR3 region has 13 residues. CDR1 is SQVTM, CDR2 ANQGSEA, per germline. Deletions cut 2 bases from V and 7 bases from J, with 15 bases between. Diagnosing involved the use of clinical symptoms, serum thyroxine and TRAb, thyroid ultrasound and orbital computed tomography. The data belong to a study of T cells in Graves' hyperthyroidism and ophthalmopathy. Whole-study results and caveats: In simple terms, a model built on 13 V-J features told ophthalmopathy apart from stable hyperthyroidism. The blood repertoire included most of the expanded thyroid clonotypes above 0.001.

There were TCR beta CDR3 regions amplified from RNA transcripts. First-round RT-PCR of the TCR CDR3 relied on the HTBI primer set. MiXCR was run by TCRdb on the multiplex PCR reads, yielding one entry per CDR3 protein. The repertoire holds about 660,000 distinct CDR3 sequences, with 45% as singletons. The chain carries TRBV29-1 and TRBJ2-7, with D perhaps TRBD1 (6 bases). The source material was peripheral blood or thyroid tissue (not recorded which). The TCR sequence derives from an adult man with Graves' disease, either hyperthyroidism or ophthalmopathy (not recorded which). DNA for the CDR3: TGCAGCGTTGAACAACAGGGCTTGGGGGAGCAGTACTTC. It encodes CSVEQQGLGEQYF.